This is a list of T cell receptor beta chains from one sample in a study of blood T cell repertoires in COVID-19. Data came from immunoSEQ multiplex PCR; TCRdb stores just in-frame clones and leaves some out. The table lists 200,000 to 250,000 clones, around 80% of them singletons, with around 13% in the top ten. The sequencing sample was made of peripheral blood. The receptors shown here come from a human donor in a cohort sampled during active COVID-19. Both conserved end residues are part of each CDR3. Fields, in order: clone size, J gene, V gene, D gene, CDR3 DNA, CDR3 protein. A D gene is named only where the DNA matches it firmly. Clone size, where shown, is once, few, many, or a class for clones that have expanded.

- | TRBJ2-2 | TRBV11-2 | TRBD2 | TGTGCCAGCAGCTTAGAAGGACTAGGCCTGCGCGGGGAGCTGTTTTTT | CASSLEGLGLRGELFF
- | TRBJ2-7 | TRBV19 | TRBD1 | TGTGCCAGTAGTCCCAACAGGGGTTCCTACGAGCAGTACTTC | CASSPNRGSYEQYF
- | TRBJ2-3 | TRBV4-1 | - | TGCGCCAGCAGCCAAGAGGGTCACGTCGCGGGGGCTGATACGCAGTATTTT | CASSQEGHVAGADTQYF
- | TRBJ2-1 | TRBV7-9 | - | TGTGCCAGCAGCCCTGTAGGTTCGCGGTCGGGAAATGAGCAGTTCTTC | CASSPVGSRSGNEQFF
- | TRBJ2-5 | TRBV19 | - | TGTGCCAGTAGTGCCAGACAAGAGACCCAGTACTTC | CASSARQETQYF
- | TRBJ2-3 | TRBV30 | TRBD2 | TGTGCCTGTCATCCTAGCGGGGGCCCCTCCCACACAGATACGCAGTATTTT | CACHPSGGPSHTDTQYF
- | TRBJ2-3 | TRBV29-1 | - | TGCAGCGCTCTCCGCGGAGATACGCAGTATTTT | CSALRGDTQYF
once | TRBJ2-1 | TRBV5-1 | TRBD1 | TGCGCCAGCAGCTTGGGGCAGGGGGCGTACGGTGAGCAGTTCTTC | CASSLGQGAYGEQFF
- | TRBJ1-5 | TRBV6-1 | - | TGTGCCAGCAGTGACATGCGGCCTTTCAATCAGCCCCAGCATTTT | CASSDMRPFNQPQHF
- | TRBJ1-1 | TRBV6-6 | - | TGTGCCAGCAGTCCCGCTAAGGACAGCTTATATTTCTTT | CASSPAKDSLYFF
- | TRBJ2-7 | TRBV4-2 | TRBD2 | TGTGCCAGCAGCCAAGAGCCAGCGGGGCGCTACGAGCAGTACTTC | CASSQEPAGRYEQYF
once | TRBJ1-4 | TRBV5-4 | TRBD1 | TGTGCCAGCGGGACAGATAATGAAAAACTGTTTTTT | CASGTDNEKLFF
- | TRBJ2-3 | TRBV28 | - | TGTGCCAGCACCTCCCATACGACACAAGACACAGATACGCAGTATTTT | CASTSHTTQDTDTQYF
- | TRBJ1-1 | TRBV7-3 | - | TGTGCCAGCAGCTCATATCCGGGACAGAACACTGAAGCTTTCTTT | CASSSYPGQNTEAFF
- | TRBJ2-1 | TRBV13 | - | TGTGCCAGCAGTCGCGCCTACCCCCGATTCGATGAGCAGTTCTTC | CASSRAYPRFDEQFF
- | TRBJ2-5 | TRBV14 | TRBD2 | TGTGCCAGCAGCTTCCGTACCGGGACTAGCGGGGTAGTTGTGAAAGAGACCCAGTACTTC | CASSFRTGTSGVVVKETQYF
- | TRBJ1-1 | TRBV29-1 | - | TGCAGCGTTGAGCCCACCGGGAACACTGAAGCTTTCTTT | CSVEPTGNTEAFF
once | TRBJ2-5 | TRBV7-3 | - | TGTGCCAGCAGCCTAAACAGGGAAGAGACCCAGTACTTC | CASSLNREETQYF
- | TRBJ2-5 | TRBV5-4 | - | TGTGCCAGCAGCCGGGACTACCAAGAGACCCAGTACTTC | CASSRDYQETQYF
many | TRBJ1-2 | TRBV9 | - | TGTGCCAGCAGCGTAGGGCTCCCAGCTAACTATGGCTACACCTTC | CASSVGLPANYGYTF
- | TRBJ2-7 | TRBV20-1 | - | TGCAGTGCTCGTGCCGGTTACGAGCAGTACTTC | CSARAGYEQYF
- | TRBJ1-3 | TRBV5-4 | - | TGTGCCAGCAGCTTGGGCAGGGAGGACACCATATATTTT | CASSLGREDTIYF
- | TRBJ2-5 | TRBV12-5 | - | TGTGCTAGTGGTTTGGCGAGCGGGACATTACAAGAGACCCAGTACTTC | CASGLASGTLQETQYF
- | TRBJ1-2 | TRBV5-4 | - | TGTGCCAGCAGCTTGGCCGGTAACGGCTACACCTTC | CASSLAGNGYTF
- | TRBJ1-2 | TRBV7-9 | - | TGTGCCAGCAGTTATGGGGAAGTTAACAGGGACTATGGCTACACCTTC | CASSYGEVNRDYGYTF
- | TRBJ1-1 | TRBV2 | TRBD1 | TGTGCCAGCAGGGGGACAGGGAACGGAGCTTTCTTT | CASRGTGNGAFF
- | TRBJ2-6 | TRBV24-1 | TRBD2 | TGTGCCACCAGTTCCACTAGCGGGGTCTCTGGGGCCAACGTCCTGACTTTC | CATSSTSGVSGANVLTF
- | TRBJ2-3 | TRBV27 | - | TGTGCCAGCAGTTCCCGGGACTTAGCAGATACGCAGTATTTT | CASSSRDLADTQYF
- | TRBJ2-1 | TRBV9 | - | TGTGCCAGCAGCGCTCAACCTTCGAGCTCCTACAATGAGCAGTTCTTC | CASSAQPSSSYNEQFF
- | TRBJ1-6 | TRBV5-1 | TRBD1 | TGCGCCAGCAGACCCGACAGGGGCGATTCACCCCTCCACTTT | CASRPDRGDSPLHF
- | TRBJ1-6 | TRBV5-4 | - | TGTGCCAGCAGCTTGACAGAAAATTCACCCCTCCACTTT | CASSLTENSPLHF
- | TRBJ2-1 | TRBV6-1 | - | TGTGCCAGCAGTGAAACCTGGACAGCGCGAAATGAGCAGTTCTTC | CASSETWTARNEQFF
- | TRBJ1-2 | TRBV30 | - | TGTGCCTGGAGTGTATTGCCTATTCTAAGGGGTGGCTACACCTTC | CAWSVLPILRGGYTF
- | TRBJ1-1 | TRBV5-1 | - | TGCGCCAGCAGCTCCCTGGGCAGGGGCGAGACTGAAGCTTTCTTT | CASSSLGRGETEAFF
- | TRBJ2-3 | TRBV19 | - | TGTGCCAGTAGTATACAACTACGAGATACGCAGTATTTT | CASSIQLRDTQYF
few | TRBJ1-6 | TRBV5-8 | - | TGTGCCAGCAGCTTTCGGCCAACAGGGAATTCACCCCTCCACTTT | CASSFRPTGNSPLHF
few | TRBJ1-5 | TRBV4-2 | TRBD1 | TGTGCCAGCAGCCCCAACGACAGGGCCAGCAATCAGCCCCAGCATTTT | CASSPNDRASNQPQHF
- | TRBJ1-1 | TRBV12-5 | - | TGTGCTAGTGGCCGGGGACTGACTGAAGCTTTCTTT | CASGRGLTEAFF
- | TRBJ1-1 | TRBV5-1 | TRBD1 | TGCGCCAGCAGCGTTGACAGGGGACTGAACACTGAAGCTTTCTTT | CASSVDRGLNTEAFF
- | TRBJ2-1 | TRBV19 | - | TGTGCCAGTAGTATAAGAGCGTTTGGGAATGAGCAGTTCTTC | CASSIRAFGNEQFF
- | TRBJ1-1 | TRBV5-8 | - | TGTGCCAGGCGGGGTGTTATGGTGAACACTGAAGCTTTCTTT | CARRGVMVNTEAFF